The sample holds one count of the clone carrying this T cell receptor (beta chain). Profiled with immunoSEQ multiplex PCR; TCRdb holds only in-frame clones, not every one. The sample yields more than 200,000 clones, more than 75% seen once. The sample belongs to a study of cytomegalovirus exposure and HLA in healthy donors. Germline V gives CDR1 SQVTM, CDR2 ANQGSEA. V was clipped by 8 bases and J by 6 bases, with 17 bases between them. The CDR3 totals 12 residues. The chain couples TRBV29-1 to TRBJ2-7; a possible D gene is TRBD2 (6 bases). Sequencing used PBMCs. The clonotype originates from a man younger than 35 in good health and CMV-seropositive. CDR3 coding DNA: TGCAGCACCTTGGAGGGCAACGGCGAGCAGTACTTC. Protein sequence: CSTLEGNGEQYF.